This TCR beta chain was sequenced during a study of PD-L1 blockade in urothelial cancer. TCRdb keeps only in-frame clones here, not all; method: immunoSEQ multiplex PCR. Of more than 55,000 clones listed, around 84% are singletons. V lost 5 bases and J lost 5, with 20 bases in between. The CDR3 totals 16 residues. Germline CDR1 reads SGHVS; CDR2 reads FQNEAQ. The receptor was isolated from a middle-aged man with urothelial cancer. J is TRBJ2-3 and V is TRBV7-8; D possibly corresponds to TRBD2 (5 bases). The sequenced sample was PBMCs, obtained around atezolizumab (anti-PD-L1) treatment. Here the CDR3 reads CASSARHGRAGDTQYF. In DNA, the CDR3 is TGTGCCAGCAGCGCCCGACACGGCCGGGCGGGAGATACGCAGTATTTT.